Below are 5 T cell receptor beta chains sequenced from a single sample in a study of T cell responses to AZD1222 COVID-19 vaccine. The repertoire was sequenced with immunoSEQ multiplex PCR; TCRdb's copy has only in-frame clones and lacks some. There are roughly 80,000 clones in the sample; about nine tenths occur only once, and approximately 5% lies in the top ten. The sample was peripheral blood, taken 28 days after the second AZD1222 dose. Every receptor here comes from an adult who received the AZD1222 COVID-19 vaccine.

V is TRBV6-5 and J is TRBJ2-1; 8 nucleotides line up with TRBD1. This CDR3 comprises 14 residues. CDR1 is MNHEY, CDR2 SVGAGI, per germline. J lost 5 bases, V lost 8 bases, and 8 bases had no gene match. The CDR3 sequence is CASGDGDRNNEQFF. As DNA, the CDR3 is TGTGCCAGCGGGGACGGGGACAGGAACAATGAGCAGTTCTTC.

The rearrangement links TRBV6-5 to TRBJ2-2, with D perhaps given as TRBD1 or TRBD2 (5 bases each). The CDR3 contains 14 residues. Trimming took 5 bases from V and 7 from J, leaving 14 bases between them. CDR1 and CDR2 (germline): MNHEY, SVGAGI. The CDR3 DNA sequence: TGTGCCAGCAGTCGGTGGGGGACGGACGGGGAGCTGTTTTTT. It codes for CASSRWGTDGELFF.

The chain has TRBV5-8 and TRBJ1-5; D is unresolved. Germline lookup yields CDR1 SGHTS and CDR2 YDEGEE. CDR3 length: 16 residues. The germline V and J ends were trimmed by 0 bases and 2 bases, with 12 bases remaining between them. This CDR3 is CASSLVTGSGNQPQHF. The CDR3 region has the DNA TGTGCCAGCAGCTTGGTTACCGGGAGCGGCAATCAGCCCCAGCATTTT.

V is TRBV19 and J is TRBJ1-2; possibly TRBD1 for D (6 bases). Trimming removed 7 bases from V and 8 bases from J, with 23 bases in between. Germline V gene sequence: CDR1 LNHDA, CDR2 SQIVND (reference sequence). This CDR3 spans 15 amino acids. Here the CDR3 reads CASNPNRASMGGYTF. The CDR3 nucleotides are TGTGCCAGTAATCCGAACAGGGCGTCTATGGGGGGCTACACCTTC.

This rearrangement joins TRBV5-5 to TRBJ1-3; weak D call: TRBD1 (5 bases). CDR1 is SGHKS and CDR2 is YYEKEE in the germline V gene (reference sequence). Trimming removed 4 bases at V and 8 bases at J, with 16 bases between. The CDR3 consists of 14 residues. CDR3 DNA: TGTGCCAGCAGCCAGGCGGCAGGGTGGGACACCATATATTTT. This codes for CASSQAAGWDTIYF.